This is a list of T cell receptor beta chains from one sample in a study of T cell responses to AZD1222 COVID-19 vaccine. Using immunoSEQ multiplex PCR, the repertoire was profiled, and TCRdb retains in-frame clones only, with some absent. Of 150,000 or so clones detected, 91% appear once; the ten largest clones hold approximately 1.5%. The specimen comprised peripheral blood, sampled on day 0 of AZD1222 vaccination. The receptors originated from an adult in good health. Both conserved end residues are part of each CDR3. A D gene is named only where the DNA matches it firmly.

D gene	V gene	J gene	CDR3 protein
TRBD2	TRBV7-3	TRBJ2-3	CASSLKGRASGPSTDTQYF
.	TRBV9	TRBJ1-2	CASSEGGSTNYGYTF
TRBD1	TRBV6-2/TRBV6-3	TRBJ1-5	CASSPRQGRSNQPQHF
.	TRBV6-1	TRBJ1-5	CASSDGDGNQPQHF
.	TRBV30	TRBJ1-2	CAWSSRGALRDGYTF
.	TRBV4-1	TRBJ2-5	CASSQGEETQYF
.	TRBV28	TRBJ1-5	CASGSYSNQPQHF
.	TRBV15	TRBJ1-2	CATSGGGKSNYGYTF
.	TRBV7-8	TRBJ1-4	CASSRTRDDEKLFF
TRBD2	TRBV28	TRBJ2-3	CASGEAGRITSTDTQYF
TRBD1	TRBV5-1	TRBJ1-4	CASSPTGLKEKLFF
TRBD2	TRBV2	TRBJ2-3	CASSESQRGITDTQYF
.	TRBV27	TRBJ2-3	CATISGTPNF
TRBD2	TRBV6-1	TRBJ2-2	CASSALLAGGWTGELFF
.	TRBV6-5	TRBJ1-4	CASSLQYGEKLFF
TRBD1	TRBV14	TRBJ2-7	CASSPTGGPYEQYF
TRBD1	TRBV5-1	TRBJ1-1	CASSGEQGTHTEAFF
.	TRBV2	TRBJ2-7	CASVLRTEAPYEQYF
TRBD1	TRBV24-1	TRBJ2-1	CATSEPGTGLYNEQFF
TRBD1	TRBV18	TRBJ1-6	CASSPARDSWGSPLHF
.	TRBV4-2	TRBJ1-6	CASSYERTPGPNSPLHF
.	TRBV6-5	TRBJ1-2	CASSYSLGGSYGYTF
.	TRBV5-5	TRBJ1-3	CASSSVDSGNTIYF